What follows are 31 T cell receptor beta chains derived from one specimen sequenced in a study of cytomegalovirus exposure and HLA in healthy donors. 13 Jbeta primers and 60 Vbeta primers were used for the PCR. Measured with immunoSEQ multiplex PCR; TCRdb has only the in-frame clones, and not every one. The sample holds 95,000 to 150,000 clones; more than 70% are singletons and the top ten take 0.2% to 0.25%. Sequencing was done on a sample of PBMCs. The receptors were sampled from a man aged 50 to 60 in good health and CMV-seronegative.

The V and J genes are TRBV7-2 and TRBJ2-2, with 8 bases matching TRBD1. The trim removed 5 bases at V and 6 bases at J, leaving 8 bases unmatched. The germline gives CDR1 SGHTA, CDR2 FQGNSA. The CDR3 is made up of 15 amino acids. The DNA of the CDR3 is TGTGCCAGCAGCGAAAGGACAGGGCCGGCCGGGGAGCTGTTTTTT. It is translated as CASSERTGPAGELFF. Combining the CDR3 with reference TRBV7-2 and TRBJ2-2 gives the whole variable domain GAGVSQSPSNKVTEKGKDVELRCDPISGHTALYWYRQSLGQGLEFLIYFQGNSAPDKSGLPSDRFSAERTGGSVSTLTIQRTQQEDSAVYLCASSERTGPAGELFFGEGSRLTVL.

V is TRBV5-8 and J is TRBJ2-1; 9 bases map to TRBD2. The CDR3 sequence is 14 residues long. The trim removed 3 bases at V and 9 bases at J, leaving 7 bases unmatched. From germline, CDR1 is SGHTS and CDR2 YDEGEE. The CDR3 loop is CASSSSGRLGEQFF. The CDR3 nucleotides read TGTGCCAGCAGCTCCAGCGGGAGGCTGGGTGAGCAGTTCTTC. The full variable domain, completed using reference TRBV5-8 and TRBJ2-1, is EAGVTQSPTHLIKTRGQQATLRCSPISGHTSVYWYQQALGLGLQFLLWYDEGEERNRGNFPPRFSGRQFPNYSSELNVNALELEDSALYLCASSSSGRLGEQFFGPGTRLTVL.

This chain joins TRBV9 and TRBJ1-1; tentative D call: TRBD1 (6 bases). Germline CDR1 SGDLS, CDR2 YYNGEE. Trimming stripped 3 bases from V and 1 base from J, with 10 bases between. The CDR3 spans 14 residues. This CDR3 reads CASSEGHPNTEAFF. In nucleotides, the CDR3 is TGTGCCAGCAGCGAGGGACACCCGAACACTGAAGCTTTCTTT.

This sequence joins TRBV5-1 and TRBJ2-3; D ambiguous. CDR1 is SGHRS, CDR2 YFSETQ, per germline. Trimming shortened V by 3 bases and J by 5 bases, and 10 bases separated the two germline ends. This CDR3 spans 13 amino acids. In DNA form, the CDR3 reads TGCGCCAGCAGCTCGGTGTCGGGAGATACGCAGTATTTT. Protein sequence: CASSSVSGDTQYF. The full variable domain, its missing parts supplied by reference TRBV5-1 and TRBJ2-3, is KAGVTQTPRYLIKTRGQQVTLSCSPISGHRSVSWYQQTPGQGLQFLFEYFSETQRNKGNFPGRFSGRQFSNSRSEMNVSTLELGDSALYLCASSSVSGDTQYFGPGTRLTVL.

The genes are TRBV6-6 and TRBJ1-1; the D is unclear. Germline CDR1 and CDR2: MNHNY and SVGAGI (reference sequence). Trimming took off 0 bases at V and 1 base at J, with 12 bases between the two ends. The CDR3 is 16 amino acids. As DNA, the CDR3 is TGTGCCAGCAGTTACTCCCCCTCGGTTACGAACACTGAAGCTTTCTTT. Its translation is CASSYSPSVTNTEAFF.

This chain connects TRBV28 to TRBJ1-4; D gene ambiguous. This CDR3 spans 14 amino acids. Trimming took off 7 bases at V and 0 bases at J, with 9 bases between the two ends. The germline gives CDR1 MDHEN, CDR2 SYDVKM. CDR3 in DNA: TGTGCCAGCACCGAAACAGCAACTAATGAAAAACTGTTTTTT. Translating it yields CASTETATNEKLFF.

V is TRBV5-6 and J is TRBJ1-1; tentative D call: TRBD1 (6 bases). Germline V gene data show CDR1 as SGHDT and CDR2 as YYEEEE. With 4 bases removed from V and 5 bases from J, the gap between germline ends came to 15 bases. This CDR3 has 14 residues. DNA of the CDR3: TGTGCCAGCAGCCTGGGACAACTGCAGACTGAAGCTTTCTTT. Translated: CASSLGQLQTEAFF.

This clone turned up a few times. The rearrangement joins TRBV11-1 to TRBJ1-2, with D possibly matching TRBD1 (5 bases). In germline, CDR1 is SGHAT, CDR2 FQDESV (reference sequence). Between the trimmed V and J ends, which lost 5 bases and 1 base, there was a span of 11 bases. CDR3 size: 14 residues. CDR3 residues: CASSEDTYNYGYTF. In DNA form, the CDR3 reads TGTGCCAGCAGCGAGGACACGTATAACTATGGCTACACCTTC.

The chain couples TRBV11-2 to TRBJ1-2, with 9 bases that match TRBD1. Germline lookup yields CDR1 SGHAT and CDR2 FQNNGV. This CDR3 is built from 16 residues. The J segment lost 8 bases and the V segment lost 5 bases, leaving 15 bases of the junction unmatched. The CDR3 sequence is CASSHYGGTGTGGYTF. The CDR3 DNA is TGTGCCAGCAGCCACTACGGCGGGACAGGGACCGGGGGCTACACCTTC.

CDR3 bases: TGTGCCAGCAGCGGGGGGGAGGTCGGGGAAAAACTGTTTTTT. It is translated as CASSGGEVGEKLFF. The chain recombines TRBV9 with TRBJ1-4; D may be TRBD1 (5 bases). The germline CDR1 and CDR2 sequences are SGDLS and YYNGEE. V was cut by 3 bases and J by 8 bases, with 14 bases left in between. The CDR3 length is 14 residues.

The chain has TRBV28 and TRBJ1-6; 7 bases map to TRBD1. The CDR3 has 13 residues. Per the germline V gene, CDR1 is MDHEN and CDR2 is SYDVKM. CDR3 sequence reads: CAVQGVLNSPLHF. The CDR3 nucleotides are TGTGCAGTCCAGGGGGTTTTGAATTCACCCCTCCACTTT.

The chain is built from TRBV9 and TRBJ2-7, with TRBD2 matching 9 bases. CDR1 and CDR2 from the germline V gene are SGDLS and YYNGEE. The CDR3 has 20 amino acids. The V and J ends lost 0 bases and 3 bases, in that order; junction bases with no gene match: 19. CDR3 coding DNA: TGTGCCAGCAGCGTAGCTAAATGGGCGGGAGGGCCGCATAGCCACTACGAGCAGTACTTC. Protein sequence: CASSVAKWAGGPHSHYEQYF. The entire variable domain, with the rest obtained from reference TRBV9 and TRBJ2-7, is as follows: DSGVTQTPKHLITATGQRVTLRCSPRSGDLSVYWYQQSLDQGLQFLIQYYNGEERAKGNILERFSAQQFPDLHSELNLSSLELGDSALYFCASSVAKWAGGPHSHYEQYFGPGTRLTVT.

The chain employs TRBV9 and TRBJ2-3, with TRBD2 matching over 9 bases. CDR1 is SGDLS, CDR2 YYNGEE, per germline. V lost 3 bases, J lost 2 bases, and 7 bases stayed unmatched. The CDR3 covers 16 residues. The CDR3 reads CASSAVAGVITDTQYF. The CDR3 DNA reads TGTGCCAGCAGCGCAGTAGCGGGAGTCATCACAGATACGCAGTATTTT.

V usage is TRBV5-4 and J usage is TRBJ1-2; D ambiguous. CDR1 SGHNT and CDR2 YYREEE come from the germline V gene (reference sequence). The CDR3 runs to 15 residues. Between the trimmed V and J ends, which lost 0 bases and 0 bases, there was a span of 9 bases. The CDR3 sequence: CASSLGWRANYGYTF. In DNA form, the CDR3 reads TGTGCCAGCAGCTTGGGATGGCGGGCTAACTATGGCTACACCTTC.

This chain connects TRBV7-2 to TRBJ1-2; perhaps TRBD1 as D (5 bases). The CDR3 length is 17 residues. The V end lost 2 bases, the J end lost 4 bases, and 20 bases lay between the germline ends. Germline V CDR1 and CDR2: SGHTA, FQGNSA. Here the CDR3 reads CASSLMPDTPNSYGYTF. As DNA, the CDR3 is TGTGCCAGCAGCTTAATGCCGGACACCCCTAACTCCTATGGCTACACCTTC.

This chain links TRBV6-5 with TRBJ1-5; the D gene is possibly TRBD1 (5 bases). CDR3 length: 14 amino acids. Trimming pared 5 bases from V and 5 bases from J, leaving 13 bases between. From germline, CDR1 is MNHEY and CDR2 SVGAGI. The DNA for the CDR3 is TGTGCCAGCAGTCCGGGAGGGGACGATCAGCCCCAGCATTTT. It is translated as CASSPGGDDQPQHF.

The chain joins TRBV7-9 to TRBJ2-7; 8 positions agree with TRBD2. J was trimmed by 5 bases and V by 1 base; bases with no gene match: 13. Germline V gene lookup returns CDR1 SEHNR and CDR2 FQNEAQ (reference sequence). This CDR3 comprises 17 residues. CDR3 region: CASSLGVAGPGLDEQYF. CDR3 nucleotides: TGTGCCAGCAGCTTAGGAGTAGCGGGACCTGGCCTTGACGAGCAGTACTTC.

This clone was seen only a few times. The V call is TRBV4-1, the J call TRBJ2-7; 10 positions agree with TRBD2. The length of the CDR3 is 18 residues. Germline V gene data show CDR1 as MGHRA and CDR2 as YSYEKL. Trimming at V came to 0 bases and at J to 1 base, leaving 9 bases not matched to a gene. DNA for the CDR3: TGCGCCAGCAGCCAAGATGGTGGTAGCGGGAGGCTATCCTACGAGCAGTACTTC. This gives the protein CASSQDGGSGRLSYEQYF.

The chain links TRBV9 to TRBJ2-3; D is unresolved. Germline V lookup: CDR1 SGDLS, CDR2 YYNGEE. The V gene lost 2 bases and the J gene lost 0 bases, with 7 bases spanning the gap. This CDR3 has 14 residues. Written as DNA, the CDR3 is TGTGCCAGCAGCGTTAGCAGTAGCACAGATACGCAGTATTTT. Protein sequence: CASSVSSSTDTQYF.

The genes are TRBV7-3 and TRBJ2-5; 9 bases are shared with TRBD1. The CDR3 consists of 14 residues. Trimming at V came to 5 bases and at J to 4 bases, leaving 5 bases not matched to a gene. Germline V CDR1 and CDR2: SGHTA, FQGTGA. For the CDR3, the DNA is TGTGCCAGCAGCCTACAGGGGGCGTTAGAGACCCAGTACTTC. Amino acid sequence: CASSLQGALETQYF.

The chain couples TRBV7-2 to TRBJ2-5, with a weak D call TRBD1 (6 bases). Germline lookup yields CDR1 SGHTA and CDR2 FQGNSA. The CDR3 consists of 13 residues. Between the trimmed V and J ends, which lost 1 base and 7 bases, there was a span of 10 bases. The CDR3 spells CASSLGARGTQYF. The DNA of the CDR3 is TGTGCCAGCAGCTTAGGGGCCAGGGGGACCCAGTACTTC.

The chain is built from TRBV5-4 and TRBJ2-7; no reliable D call. This CDR3 region has 12 residues. The germline gives CDR1 SGHNT, CDR2 YYREEE (reference sequence). Trimming stripped 3 bases from V and 6 bases from J, with 10 bases between. The CDR3 protein is CASSSLRLEQYF. CDR3 coding DNA: TGTGCCAGCAGCTCTTTGAGGCTCGAGCAGTACTTC.

The CDR3 region is CASSISGAGNTIYF. CDR3 bases: TGTGCCAGTAGTATTTCAGGCGCTGGAAACACCATATATTTT. The V gene is TRBV19, the J gene TRBJ1-3; D is uncertain. Per the germline V gene, CDR1 is LNHDA and CDR2 is SQIVND (reference sequence). The V gene lost 3 bases and the J gene lost 2 bases, with 8 bases spanning the gap. This CDR3 spans 14 amino acids.

This clone appeared once. The genes are TRBV5-6 and TRBJ2-7; D is ambiguous. CDR1 SGHDT and CDR2 YYEEEE come from the germline V gene. CDR3 size: 12 residues. V was pared by 0 bases and J by 3 bases, with 4 bases between. CDR3: CASSLVHYEQYF. CDR3 DNA sequence: TGTGCCAGCAGCTTGGTCCACTACGAGCAGTACTTC.

CDR3 DNA: TGCGCCAGCAGCACATACCCGGGACTAGCGGGAGGTGGCACAGATACGCAGTATTTT. Translating it yields CASSTYPGLAGGGTDTQYF. The chain links TRBV5-1 to TRBJ2-3; TRBD2 matches 15 bases. CDR1 and CDR2 from the germline V gene are SGHRS and YFSETQ. The CDR3 runs 19 residues. V shed 4 bases, J shed 1 base, and the junction held 10 bases outside the gene matches. The complete variable domain, with remaining parts taken from reference TRBV5-1 and TRBJ2-3, reads KAGVTQTPRYLIKTRGQQVTLSCSPISGHRSVSWYQQTPGQGLQFLFEYFSETQRNKGNFPGRFSGRQFSNSRSEMNVSTLELGDSALYLCASSTYPGLAGGGTDTQYFGPGTRLTVL.

The chain uses TRBV9 and TRBJ1-2, with 7 bases that match TRBD1. Trimming at V came to 2 bases and at J to 8 bases, leaving 9 bases not matched to a gene. This CDR3 has 14 residues. The V gene's germline CDR1 is SGDLS and CDR2 YYNGEE. The CDR3 DNA reads as TGTGCCAGCAGCGTGAGCAGGGGGGCCGACGGCTACACCTTC. This translates into CASSVSRGADGYTF.

This sequence joins TRBV6-6 and TRBJ2-5, with 10 bases lining up with TRBD2. The V gene end was trimmed by 6 bases and the J gene end by 11 bases; junction bases not matched to a gene: 15. CDR3 size: 15 residues. Per germline, CDR1 MNHNY and CDR2 SVGAGI (reference sequence). In DNA form, the CDR3 reads TGTGCCAGCAGACTGACTAGCGGGTCTAACGGGGGGCAGTACTTC. Residues: CASRLTSGSNGGQYF.

J is TRBJ2-2 and V is TRBV4-2; tentative D call: TRBD2 (6 bases). With 0 bases removed from V and 4 bases from J, the gap between germline ends came to 15 bases. Germline CDR1 reads LGHNA; CDR2 reads YNFKEQ. The CDR3 consists of 17 residues. In DNA, the CDR3 is TGTGCCAGCAGCCAAGAACCGAGACTAGGTCCCACCGGGGAGCTGTTTTTT. This encodes CASSQEPRLGPTGELFF.

The chain is built from TRBV19 and TRBJ1-1; TRBD1 is a possible D gene (6 bases). V was shortened by 3 bases and J by 0 bases, with 17 bases between the two germline ends. This CDR3 contains 17 residues. The germline CDR1 and CDR2 sequences are LNHDA and SQIVND (reference sequence). The CDR3: CASSMSARGGMNTEAFF. The CDR3 nucleotides read TGTGCCAGTAGTATGTCTGCGAGGGGGGGCATGAACACTGAAGCTTTCTTT.

V usage is TRBV7-3 and J usage is TRBJ1-4, with TRBD1 matching 9 bases. From germline, CDR1 is SGHTA and CDR2 FQGTGA. The CDR3 is 17 amino acids. V lost 4 bases, J lost 3 bases, and 9 bases stayed unmatched. The CDR3 is CASSSPGTGHANEKLFF. The CDR3 coding sequence is TGTGCCAGCAGCTCCCCCGGGACAGGGCATGCTAATGAAAAACTGTTTTTT.

The J gene is TRBJ2-1, the V gene TRBV6-5; possible D gene TRBD2, 6 bases. Trimming left V 8 bases short and J 4 bases short, with 12 bases between. Germline V gene lookup returns CDR1 MNHEY and CDR2 SVGAGI. The CDR3 is 13 residues long. CDR3 nucleotides: TGTGCCAGCCGGGACTGGGAGTACAATGAGCAGTTCTTC. Translation gives CASRDWEYNEQFF.